The rows below give T cell receptor beta chains drawn from one sample of a study of CD8+ T cells in alopecia areata. Sequenced by immunoSEQ multiplex PCR; TCRdb stores in-frame clones only, minus some. Among nearly 95,000 clones listed, approximately 70% were seen once. Sample: CD8+ T cells sorted from blood, taken at approximately week 42, from a patient treated with tofacitinib. These TCRs come from a human donor with alopecia areata. Each CDR3 is given with its conserved first and last residue. The D gene is left open where the match is weak. Clone size, where shown, is once, few, many, or a class for clones that have expanded.

cdr3_length: 12
d_call: TRBD1
clone_size: few
j_call: TRBJ2-7
v_call: TRBV29-1
cdr3_aa: CSVETGDYEQYF
cdr3_nt: TGCAGCGTCGAAACAGGGGACTACGAGCAGTACTTC

cdr3_length: 14
d_call: NA
clone_size: NA
j_call: TRBJ2-7
v_call: TRBV5-1
cdr3_aa: CASSQATGTYEQYF
cdr3_nt: TGCGCCAGCAGCCAAGCAACAGGGACCTACGAGCAGTACTTC

cdr3_length: 14
d_call: TRBD1
clone_size: NA
j_call: TRBJ2-7
v_call: TRBV30
cdr3_aa: CAWDTRTGVYEQYF
cdr3_nt: TGTGCCTGGGATACCAGGACAGGGGTCTACGAGCAGTACTTC

cdr3_length: 15
d_call: NA
clone_size: few
j_call: TRBJ1-4
v_call: TRBV28
cdr3_aa: CASSLGPRGAEKLFF
cdr3_nt: TGTGCCAGCAGTTTAGGCCCGAGAGGGGCAGAAAAACTGTTTTTT

cdr3_length: 17
d_call: NA
clone_size: NA
j_call: TRBJ2-6
v_call: TRBV2
cdr3_aa: CASSDPGAISGANVLTF
cdr3_nt: TGTGCCAGCAGTGATCCGGGGGCTATTTCTGGGGCCAACGTCCTGACTTTC

cdr3_length: 15
d_call: NA
clone_size: NA
j_call: TRBJ2-3
v_call: TRBV13
cdr3_aa: CASSLAEASTDTQYF
cdr3_nt: TGTGCCAGCAGCTTAGCGGAAGCTAGCACAGATACGCAGTATTTT

cdr3_length: 14
d_call: NA
clone_size: few
j_call: TRBJ2-3
v_call: TRBV7-2
cdr3_aa: CASSLDSGTDTQYF
cdr3_nt: TGTGCCAGCAGCTTAGATTCGGGCACAGATACGCAGTATTTT

cdr3_length: 13
d_call: NA
clone_size: once
j_call: TRBJ2-7
v_call: TRBV13
cdr3_aa: CASSLNLVGEQYF
cdr3_nt: TGTGCCAGCAGCTTAAATTTGGTGGGCGAGCAGTACTTC

cdr3_length: 12
d_call: NA
clone_size: NA
j_call: TRBJ1-2
v_call: TRBV4-1
cdr3_aa: CASSQGADGYTF
cdr3_nt: TGCGCCAGCAGCCAAGGAGCGGATGGCTACACCTTC

cdr3_length: 14
d_call: TRBD2
clone_size: NA
j_call: TRBJ2-1
v_call: TRBV29-1
cdr3_aa: CSAQAGGAYNEQFF
cdr3_nt: TGCAGCGCCCAAGCGGGGGGGGCTTACAATGAGCAGTTCTTC

cdr3_length: 17
d_call: TRBD2
clone_size: NA
j_call: TRBJ2-1
v_call: TRBV10-3
cdr3_aa: CATIAGATFDSGNEQFF
cdr3_nt: TGTGCCACCATAGCGGGGGCCACCTTTGATTCGGGGAATGAGCAGTTCTTC

cdr3_length: 14
d_call: TRBD1
clone_size: few
j_call: TRBJ2-7
v_call: TRBV7-6
cdr3_aa: CASSTGQGFYEQYF
cdr3_nt: TGTGCCAGCAGCACCGGACAGGGGTTCTACGAGCAGTACTTC

cdr3_length: 13
d_call: NA
clone_size: NA
j_call: TRBJ2-7
v_call: TRBV28
cdr3_aa: CASTLTGSYEQYF
cdr3_nt: TGTGCCAGCACTTTAACCGGATCCTACGAGCAGTACTTC

cdr3_length: 13
d_call: NA
clone_size: NA
j_call: TRBJ2-7
v_call: TRBV4-3
cdr3_aa: CASSLDMGYEQYF
cdr3_nt: TGCGCCAGCAGCCTCGACATGGGGTACGAGCAGTACTTC

cdr3_length: 14
d_call: NA
clone_size: NA
j_call: TRBJ1-1
v_call: TRBV5-1
cdr3_aa: CASSAGRQKPEAFF
cdr3_nt: TGCGCCAGCAGCGCGGGACGCCAAAAGCCTGAAGCTTTCTTT

cdr3_length: 16
d_call: NA
clone_size: NA
j_call: TRBJ2-1
v_call: TRBV4-3
cdr3_aa: CASSQERGQFYNEQFF
cdr3_nt: TGCGCCAGCAGCCAAGAGCGGGGACAGTTTTACAATGAGCAGTTCTTC

cdr3_length: 12
d_call: NA
clone_size: NA
j_call: TRBJ2-3
v_call: TRBV30
cdr3_aa: CAWSHGADTQYF
cdr3_nt: TGTGCCTGGAGTCACGGGGCGGATACGCAGTATTTT

cdr3_length: 12
d_call: TRBD1
clone_size: few
j_call: TRBJ2-5
v_call: TRBV29-1
cdr3_aa: CSGTGTAKTQYF
cdr3_nt: TGCAGCGGCACCGGGACAGCCAAGACCCAGTACTTC

cdr3_length: 14
d_call: NA
clone_size: NA
j_call: TRBJ1-1
v_call: TRBV30
cdr3_aa: CAWSVGKGNTEAFF
cdr3_nt: TGTGCCTGGAGTGTAGGAAAGGGAAACACTGAAGCTTTCTTT

cdr3_length: 15
d_call: NA
clone_size: once
j_call: TRBJ1-2
v_call: TRBV28
cdr3_aa: CASSPPEEGLYGYTF
cdr3_nt: TGTGCCAGCAGTCCCCCAGAAGAGGGGTTGTATGGCTACACCTTC

cdr3_length: 12
d_call: NA
clone_size: once
j_call: TRBJ1-1
v_call: TRBV5-6
cdr3_aa: CASSRRTYEAFF
cdr3_nt: TGTGCCAGCAGTAGGAGGACGTATGAAGCTTTCTTT

cdr3_length: 13
d_call: TRBD1
clone_size: NA
j_call: TRBJ1-1
v_call: TRBV7-2
cdr3_aa: CASSLNRGAEAFF
cdr3_nt: TGTGCCAGCAGCTTGAACAGGGGTGCCGAAGCTTTCTTT

cdr3_length: 14
d_call: TRBD2
clone_size: NA
j_call: TRBJ2-1
v_call: TRBV19
cdr3_aa: CASSISGNVNEQFF
cdr3_nt: TGTGCCAGTAGTATTAGCGGGAATGTGAATGAGCAGTTCTTC

cdr3_length: 14
d_call: NA
clone_size: NA
j_call: TRBJ2-3
v_call: TRBV5-6
cdr3_aa: CASSSSPGTDTQYF
cdr3_nt: TGTGCCAGCAGCTCGTCCCCCGGGACAGATACGCAGTATTTT

cdr3_length: 14
d_call: NA
clone_size: NA
j_call: TRBJ2-1
v_call: TRBV6-5
cdr3_aa: CASSSGTIYNEQFF
cdr3_nt: TGTGCCAGCAGCTCCGGGACAATATACAATGAGCAGTTCTTC

cdr3_length: 11
d_call: NA
clone_size: NA
j_call: TRBJ1-1
v_call: TRBV29-1
cdr3_aa: CSVEGSGEAFF
cdr3_nt: TGCAGCGTTGAAGGTTCTGGTGAAGCTTTCTTT

cdr3_length: 12
d_call: NA
clone_size: NA
j_call: TRBJ2-3
v_call: TRBV7-9
cdr3_aa: CASSFRADTQYF
cdr3_nt: TGTGCCAGCAGCTTTCGGGCAGATACGCAGTATTTT

cdr3_length: 13
d_call: NA
clone_size: few
j_call: TRBJ1-2
v_call: TRBV6-5
cdr3_aa: CASSYGGNYGYTF
cdr3_nt: TGTGCCAGCAGTTACGGCGGGAACTATGGCTACACCTTC

cdr3_length: 13
d_call: NA
clone_size: NA
j_call: TRBJ1-1
v_call: TRBV19
cdr3_aa: CASSMGGNTEAFF
cdr3_nt: TGTGCCAGTAGTATGGGGGGGAACACTGAAGCTTTCTTT

cdr3_length: 16
d_call: TRBD1
clone_size: NA
j_call: TRBJ2-3
v_call: TRBV7-8
cdr3_aa: CASSLPEGQNTDTQYF
cdr3_nt: TGTGCCAGCAGCCTCCCTGAGGGACAGAACACAGATACGCAGTATTTT

cdr3_length: 12
d_call: NA
clone_size: NA
j_call: TRBJ2-3
v_call: TRBV9
cdr3_aa: CASSGPTDTQYF
cdr3_nt: TGTGCCAGCAGCGGCCCAACGGATACGCAGTATTTT

cdr3_length: 15
d_call: TRBD2
clone_size: NA
j_call: TRBJ2-1
v_call: TRBV6-1
cdr3_aa: CASSEAQSGDNEQFF
cdr3_nt: TGTGCCAGCAGTGAAGCTCAGAGCGGGGACAATGAGCAGTTCTTC

cdr3_length: 18
d_call: NA
clone_size: once
j_call: TRBJ2-7
v_call: TRBV6-1
cdr3_aa: CASSEARITTHGIYEQYF
cdr3_nt: TGTGCCAGCAGTGAAGCTCGTATAACTACCCACGGAATATACGAGCAGTACTTC

cdr3_length: 12
d_call: TRBD1
clone_size: NA
j_call: TRBJ2-7
v_call: TRBV9
cdr3_aa: CASGDSLYEQYF
cdr3_nt: TGTGCCAGCGGGGACAGTCTTTACGAGCAGTACTTC

cdr3_length: 17
d_call: NA
clone_size: once
j_call: TRBJ2-2
v_call: TRBV2
cdr3_aa: CASSLGRETPDTGELFF
cdr3_nt: TGTGCCAGCAGCCTGGGACGGGAGACCCCGGACACCGGGGAGCTGTTTTTT

cdr3_length: 12
d_call: NA
clone_size: NA
j_call: TRBJ2-1
v_call: TRBV19
cdr3_aa: CASSINNNEQFF
cdr3_nt: TGTGCCAGTAGTATTAATAACAATGAGCAGTTCTTC

cdr3_length: 17
d_call: NA
clone_size: once
j_call: TRBJ2-4
v_call: TRBV19
cdr3_aa: CASLETALEEAKNIQYF
cdr3_nt: TGTGCCAGCTTGGAGACAGCACTTGAAGAAGCCAAAAACATTCAGTACTTC

cdr3_length: 14
d_call: NA
clone_size: NA
j_call: TRBJ2-7
v_call: TRBV2
cdr3_aa: CASSDGSPSYEQYF
cdr3_nt: TGTGCCAGCAGTGATGGCAGTCCTTCCTACGAGCAGTACTTC

cdr3_length: 15
d_call: TRBD2
clone_size: NA
j_call: TRBJ2-1
v_call: TRBV11-2
cdr3_aa: CASSHSGGEYNEQFF
cdr3_nt: TGTGCCAGCAGCCACAGCGGGGGCGAGTACAATGAGCAGTTCTTC

cdr3_length: 13
d_call: NA
clone_size: few
j_call: TRBJ2-1
v_call: TRBV12-5
cdr3_aa: CASGFRGGNEQFF
cdr3_nt: TGTGCTAGTGGTTTTCGAGGGGGGAATGAGCAGTTCTTC

cdr3_length: 13
d_call: NA
clone_size: few
j_call: TRBJ2-5
v_call: TRBV13
cdr3_aa: CASLVRGQETQYF
cdr3_nt: TGTGCCAGCCTCGTGAGGGGGCAAGAGACCCAGTACTTC

cdr3_length: 15
d_call: NA
clone_size: NA
j_call: TRBJ2-5
v_call: TRBV9
cdr3_aa: CASSVDPGPQETQYF
cdr3_nt: TGTGCCAGCAGCGTAGATCCCGGACCCCAAGAGACCCAGTACTTC

cdr3_length: 16
d_call: NA
clone_size: NA
j_call: TRBJ1-2
v_call: TRBV9
cdr3_aa: CASSPRLSSGNYGYTF
cdr3_nt: TGTGCCAGCAGCCCTAGGCTCTCTTCTGGTAACTATGGCTACACCTTC

cdr3_length: 14
d_call: NA
clone_size: NA
j_call: TRBJ1-6
v_call: TRBV7-8
cdr3_aa: CASSTTSYNSPLHF
cdr3_nt: TGTGCCAGCAGCACGACATCTTATAATTCACCCCTCCACTTT

cdr3_length: 14
d_call: NA
clone_size: NA
j_call: TRBJ1-5
v_call: TRBV28
cdr3_aa: CASTVDSSNQPQHF
cdr3_nt: TGTGCCAGCACCGTCGACAGTAGCAATCAGCCCCAGCATTTT

cdr3_length: 16
d_call: TRBD2
clone_size: NA
j_call: TRBJ2-1
v_call: TRBV6-6
cdr3_aa: CASSQLAEPPYNEQFF
cdr3_nt: TGTGCCAGCAGTCAACTAGCGGAGCCACCCTACAATGAGCAGTTCTTC

cdr3_length: 15
d_call: TRBD2
clone_size: NA
j_call: TRBJ2-2
v_call: TRBV13
cdr3_aa: CATPSPGGPSGELFF
cdr3_nt: TGTGCCACCCCCTCTCCGGGGGGGCCCTCCGGGGAGCTGTTTTTT

cdr3_length: 14
d_call: NA
clone_size: NA
j_call: TRBJ2-7
v_call: TRBV4-1
cdr3_aa: CASSQGIGDYEQYF
cdr3_nt: TGCGCCAGCAGCCAAGGTATAGGGGACTACGAGCAGTACTTC

cdr3_length: 15
d_call: NA
clone_size: NA
j_call: TRBJ1-3
v_call: TRBV4-3
cdr3_aa: CASSQDWSSGNTIYF
cdr3_nt: TGCGCCAGCAGCCAAGATTGGAGCTCTGGAAACACCATATATTTT

cdr3_length: 14
d_call: TRBD2
clone_size: NA
j_call: TRBJ2-3
v_call: TRBV12-5
cdr3_aa: CASVGTAGGDTQYF
cdr3_nt: TGTGCTAGTGTCGGGACAGCGGGGGGAGATACGCAGTATTTT

cdr3_length: 16
d_call: NA
clone_size: once
j_call: TRBJ2-1
v_call: TRBV13
cdr3_aa: CASSPWRDTSGNEQFF
cdr3_nt: TGTGCCAGCAGCCCTTGGAGGGACACATCTGGCAATGAGCAGTTCTTC

cdr3_length: 13
d_call: TRBD1
clone_size: few
j_call: TRBJ1-5
v_call: TRBV5-1
cdr3_aa: CASSLDRGQPQHF
cdr3_nt: TGCGCCAGCAGCTTGGACAGGGGGCAGCCCCAGCATTTT

cdr3_length: 15
d_call: NA
clone_size: NA
j_call: TRBJ2-3
v_call: TRBV10-2
cdr3_aa: CASSEGKEGLDTQYF
cdr3_nt: TGCGCCAGCAGTGAAGGGAAGGAGGGACTTGATACGCAGTATTTT

cdr3_length: 13
d_call: NA
clone_size: NA
j_call: TRBJ2-7
v_call: TRBV10-2
cdr3_aa: CASSEGSSYEQYF
cdr3_nt: TGCGCCAGCAGTGAGGGCAGCTCCTACGAGCAGTACTTC

cdr3_length: 11
d_call: NA
clone_size: NA
j_call: TRBJ2-3
v_call: TRBV30
cdr3_aa: CAWSDSGTQYF
cdr3_nt: TGTGCCTGGAGCGACAGTGGGACGCAGTATTTT

cdr3_length: 13
d_call: NA
clone_size: few
j_call: TRBJ2-1
v_call: TRBV29-1
cdr3_aa: CSVDFSRNNEQFF
cdr3_nt: TGCAGCGTTGACTTTTCACGGAACAATGAGCAGTTCTTC

cdr3_length: 12
d_call: NA
clone_size: NA
j_call: TRBJ2-7
v_call: TRBV29-1
cdr3_aa: CSVRQRAYEQYF
cdr3_nt: TGCAGCGTTCGACAGAGAGCCTACGAGCAGTACTTC

cdr3_length: 15
d_call: NA
clone_size: NA
j_call: TRBJ2-7
v_call: TRBV30
cdr3_aa: CAWSLYGTSLSEQYF
cdr3_nt: TGTGCCTGGAGTTTGTACGGGACATCCCTATCCGAGCAGTACTTC

cdr3_length: 12
d_call: NA
clone_size: NA
j_call: TRBJ2-7
v_call: TRBV2
cdr3_aa: CATMDPGYEQYF
cdr3_nt: TGTGCCACCATGGACCCAGGCTACGAGCAGTACTTC